The sequence of this TCR beta chain was determined in a study of blood T cells in healthy people across ages. Next came a second PCR, run for about 6 to 11 cycles, which used a sample-barcoded 5' primer along with a J-beta primer mix. MiXCR was run by TCRdb on the 5' RACE reads, yielding one entry per CDR3 protein. Of 600,000 to 1,000,000 distinct CDR3 sequences in the sample, 20% to 25% were seen once. Germline CDR1 and CDR2: SQVTM and ANQGSEA. This CDR3 has 16 residues. Unmatched junction bases numbered 9, after V lost 1 base and J lost 4 bases. Separately, the same data were catalogued under a study of T cells of mothers and their children.

This rearrangement joins TRBV29-1 to TRBJ2-3; TRBD1 aligns across 9 bases. The sequence was obtained from a boy between 10 and 17 years old in good health. Sequencing was performed on blood. CDR3 in amino acids: CSVEARTGEWADTQYF. CDR3 in DNA: TGCAGCGTTGAAGCCCGGACAGGGGAATGGGCAGATACGCAGTATTTT.